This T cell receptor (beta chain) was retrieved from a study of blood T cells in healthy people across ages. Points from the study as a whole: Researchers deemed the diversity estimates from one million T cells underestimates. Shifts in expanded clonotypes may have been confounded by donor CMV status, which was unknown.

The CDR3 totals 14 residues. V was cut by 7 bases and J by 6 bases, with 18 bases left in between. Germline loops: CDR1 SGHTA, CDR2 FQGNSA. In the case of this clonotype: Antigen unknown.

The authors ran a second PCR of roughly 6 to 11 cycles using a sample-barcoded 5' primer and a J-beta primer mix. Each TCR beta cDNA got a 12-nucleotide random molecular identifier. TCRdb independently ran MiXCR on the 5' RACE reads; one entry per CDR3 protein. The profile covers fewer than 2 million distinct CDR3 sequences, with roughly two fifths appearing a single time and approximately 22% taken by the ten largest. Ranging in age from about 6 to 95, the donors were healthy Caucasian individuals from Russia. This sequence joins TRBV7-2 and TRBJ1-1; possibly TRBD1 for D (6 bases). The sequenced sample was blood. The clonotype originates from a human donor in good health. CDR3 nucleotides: TGTGCCAGCACCGAACAGGGATTTTATGCTGAAGCTTTCTTT. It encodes CASTEQGFYAEAFF.